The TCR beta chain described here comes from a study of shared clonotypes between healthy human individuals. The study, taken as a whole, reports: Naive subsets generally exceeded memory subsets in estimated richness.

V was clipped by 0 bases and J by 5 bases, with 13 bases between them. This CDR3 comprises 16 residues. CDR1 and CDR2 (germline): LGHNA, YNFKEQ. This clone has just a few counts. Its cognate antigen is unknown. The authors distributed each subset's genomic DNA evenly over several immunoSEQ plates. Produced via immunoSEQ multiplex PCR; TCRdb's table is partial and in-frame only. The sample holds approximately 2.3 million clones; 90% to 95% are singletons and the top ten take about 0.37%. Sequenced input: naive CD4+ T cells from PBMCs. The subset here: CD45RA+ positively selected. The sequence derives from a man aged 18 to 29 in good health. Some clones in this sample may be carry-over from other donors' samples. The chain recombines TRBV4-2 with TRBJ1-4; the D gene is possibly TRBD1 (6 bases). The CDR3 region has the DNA TGTGCCAGCAGCCAAGATTGGGGGACACCGAATGAAAAACTGTTTTTT. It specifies CASSQDWGTPNEKLFF.